Listed below are T cell receptor beta chains from one sample, sequenced in a study of shared clonotypes between healthy human individuals. Using immunoSEQ multiplex PCR, the repertoire was profiled, and TCRdb retains in-frame clones only, with some absent. The profile covers about 490,000 clones, with around 78% appearing a single time and 10% to 15% taken by the ten largest. The sample was PBMCs. These receptors all come from a woman in her forties in good health. Some clones in this sample may be carry-over from other donors' samples. The CDR3 runs from the conserved cysteine through the conserved F or W. The order of the fields is J gene, clone size, V gene, D gene, CDR3 protein, CDR3 DNA. A D gene is named only where the DNA matches it firmly. Not all rows give a size; the values are once, few, many and, for expanded clones, a class.

j_gene: TRBJ2-7; abundance: NA; v_gene: TRBV29-1; d_gene: NA; CDR3aa: CSGLTGYEQYF; CDR3nt: TGCAGCGGGCTGACAGGCTACGAGCAGTACTTC
j_gene: TRBJ1-4; abundance: NA; v_gene: TRBV30; d_gene: NA; CDR3aa: CALDVVGTGGEKLFF; CDR3nt: TGTGCCTTAGACGTGGTTGGGACCGGGGGCGAAAAACTGTTTTTT
j_gene: TRBJ1-5; abundance: NA; v_gene: TRBV2; d_gene: TRBD1; CDR3aa: CASRTQGAQGNQPQHF; CDR3nt: TGTGCCAGCCGGACACAGGGGGCGCAGGGCAATCAGCCCCAGCATTTT
j_gene: TRBJ1-1; abundance: few; v_gene: TRBV7-3; d_gene: NA; CDR3aa: CASSLTANTEAFF; CDR3nt: TGTGCCAGCAGCTTGACGGCGAACACTGAAGCTTTCTTT
j_gene: TRBJ1-3; abundance: NA; v_gene: TRBV10-1; d_gene: NA; CDR3aa: CATAPSSAGNTIYF; CDR3nt: TGCGCCACCGCACCTTCATCGGCAGGAAACACCATATATTTT
j_gene: TRBJ2-7; abundance: once; v_gene: TRBV5-4; d_gene: TRBD2; CDR3aa: CASSLAGTSGRGQYF; CDR3nt: TGTGCCAGCAGCTTGGCCGGGACTAGCGGGAGAGGGCAGTACTTC
j_gene: TRBJ2-6; abundance: NA; v_gene: TRBV9; d_gene: NA; CDR3aa: CASSTRLGSSGANVLTF; CDR3nt: TGTGCCAGCAGCACAAGACTGGGGAGTTCTGGGGCCAACGTCCTGACTTTC
j_gene: TRBJ1-4; abundance: NA; v_gene: TRBV11-2; d_gene: TRBD1; CDR3aa: CASSLNRQGNEKLFF; CDR3nt: TGTGCCAGCAGCTTAAATCGACAGGGGAATGAAAAACTGTTTTTT
j_gene: TRBJ2-1; abundance: NA; v_gene: TRBV19; d_gene: TRBD1; CDR3aa: CASSVIGTAINEQFF; CDR3nt: TGTGCCAGTAGTGTAATAGGGACAGCGATTAATGAGCAGTTCTTC
j_gene: TRBJ2-1; abundance: few; v_gene: TRBV25-1; d_gene: NA; CDR3aa: CASSEHPGRRQFF; CDR3nt: TGTGCCAGCAGTGAACACCCGGGACGTAGGCAGTTCTTC
j_gene: TRBJ2-2; abundance: NA; v_gene: TRBV7-3; d_gene: NA; CDR3aa: CASSQASTGELFF; CDR3nt: TGTGCCAGCAGTCAGGCTAGCACCGGGGAGCTGTTTTTT
j_gene: TRBJ2-6; abundance: once; v_gene: TRBV7-3; d_gene: NA; CDR3aa: CASSLTGSGANVLTF; CDR3nt: TGTGCCAGCAGCTTAACGGGATCCGGGGCCAACGTCCTGACTTTC
j_gene: TRBJ1-3; abundance: NA; v_gene: TRBV7-9; d_gene: NA; CDR3aa: CASGMGAYSGNTIYF; CDR3nt: TGTGCCAGCGGCATGGGTGCCTACTCTGGGAACACCATATATTTT
j_gene: TRBJ2-1; abundance: few; v_gene: TRBV27; d_gene: TRBD2; CDR3aa: CASRPGLAIGEQFF; CDR3nt: TGTGCCAGCAGGCCGGGACTAGCGATTGGTGAGCAGTTCTTC
j_gene: TRBJ2-1; abundance: few; v_gene: TRBV27; d_gene: TRBD2; CDR3aa: CASSLFTGLAINEQFF; CDR3nt: TGTGCCAGCAGTTTATTCACGGGACTAGCCATCAATGAGCAGTTCTTC
j_gene: TRBJ1-6; abundance: NA; v_gene: TRBV30; d_gene: NA; CDR3aa: CAWTQGKNNSPLHF; CDR3nt: TGTGCCTGGACCCAGGGGAAAAATAATTCACCCCTCCACTTT
j_gene: TRBJ1-2; abundance: many; v_gene: TRBV5-4; d_gene: TRBD1; CDR3aa: CASSRTGAVQPYYGYTF; CDR3nt: TGTGCCAGCAGCCGGACAGGGGCCGTGCAACCTTACTATGGCTACACCTTC
j_gene: TRBJ2-3; abundance: NA; v_gene: TRBV27; d_gene: NA; CDR3aa: CASSFWGASTDTQYF; CDR3nt: TGTGCCAGCAGTTTTTGGGGGGCTAGCACAGATACGCAGTATTTT
j_gene: TRBJ2-7; abundance: NA; v_gene: TRBV7-2; d_gene: NA; CDR3aa: CASSLVSGDEQYF; CDR3nt: TGTGCCAGCAGCTTAGTATCTGGGGATGAGCAGTACTTC
j_gene: TRBJ1-1; abundance: once; v_gene: TRBV15; d_gene: NA; CDR3aa: CATSSLGGWLKNTEAFF; CDR3nt: TGTGCCACCAGCAGCCTGGGCGGTTGGTTAAAGAACACTGAAGCTTTCTTT
j_gene: TRBJ2-5; abundance: NA; v_gene: TRBV7-2; d_gene: NA; CDR3aa: CASSPRRVIRGETQYF; CDR3nt: TGTGCCAGCAGCCCAAGGCGCGTCATAAGAGGGGAGACCCAGTACTTC
j_gene: TRBJ1-5; abundance: NA; v_gene: TRBV15; d_gene: NA; CDR3aa: CATSRDPLAGDNQPQHF; CDR3nt: TGTGCCACCAGCAGAGACCCCCTGGCAGGGGACAATCAGCCCCAGCATTTT
j_gene: TRBJ2-1; abundance: NA; v_gene: TRBV19; d_gene: TRBD2; CDR3aa: CASSKRGGLVANEQFF; CDR3nt: TGTGCCAGTAGCAAGCGGGGGGGATTGGTGGCCAATGAGCAGTTCTTC
j_gene: TRBJ1-1; abundance: NA; v_gene: TRBV7-8; d_gene: NA; CDR3aa: CASSLEGQRNTEAFF; CDR3nt: TGTGCCAGCAGCTTAGAGGGTCAGAGGAACACTGAAGCTTTCTTT
j_gene: TRBJ2-2; abundance: NA; v_gene: TRBV7-8; d_gene: TRBD1; CDR3aa: CASSLRGPYTRTGELFF; CDR3nt: TGTGCCAGCAGCTTAAGGGGGCCATACACCCGCACCGGGGAGCTGTTTTTT
j_gene: TRBJ2-7; abundance: NA; v_gene: TRBV28; d_gene: TRBD2; CDR3aa: CASSLRDYSYEQYF; CDR3nt: TGTGCCAGCAGTTTGAGGGACTACTCCTACGAGCAGTACTTC
j_gene: TRBJ2-7; abundance: few; v_gene: TRBV19; d_gene: NA; CDR3aa: CASSPLEGNRNEQYF; CDR3nt: TGTGCCAGTAGTCCCCTGGAAGGGAATCGGAACGAGCAGTACTTC
j_gene: TRBJ2-1; abundance: NA; v_gene: TRBV7-2; d_gene: NA; CDR3aa: CASSLSFQNEQFF; CDR3nt: TGTGCCAGCAGCTTATCCTTTCAAAATGAGCAGTTCTTC
j_gene: TRBJ2-7; abundance: NA; v_gene: TRBV5-4; d_gene: TRBD1; CDR3aa: CASSLGGQGEYEQYF; CDR3nt: TGTGCCAGCAGCTTGGGGGGACAGGGGGAATACGAGCAGTACTTC
j_gene: TRBJ2-2; abundance: once; v_gene: TRBV10-3; d_gene: NA; CDR3aa: CAITEGVPGELFF; CDR3nt: TGTGCCATCACCGAAGGGGTCCCCGGGGAGCTGTTTTTT
j_gene: TRBJ1-4; abundance: many; v_gene: TRBV4-1; d_gene: NA; CDR3aa: CASSSRVSQGNEKLFF; CDR3nt: TGCGCCAGCAGCTCCCGAGTCTCACAGGGAAATGAAAAACTGTTTTTT
j_gene: TRBJ2-5; abundance: NA; v_gene: TRBV18; d_gene: NA; CDR3aa: CASSPLGTQYF; CDR3nt: TGTGCCAGCTCACCGTTAGGGACCCAGTACTTC
j_gene: TRBJ1-2; abundance: many; v_gene: TRBV6-1; d_gene: TRBD1; CDR3aa: CASSEGDSSYGYTF; CDR3nt: TGTGCCAGCAGTGAAGGGGACAGTTCCTATGGCTACACCTTC
j_gene: TRBJ2-2; abundance: NA; v_gene: TRBV5-4; d_gene: TRBD2; CDR3aa: CASSLGGSRSAGELFF; CDR3nt: TGTGCCAGCAGCTTGGGCGGGAGCCGGTCCGCCGGGGAGCTGTTTTTT
j_gene: TRBJ2-1; abundance: NA; v_gene: TRBV29-1; d_gene: NA; CDR3aa: CSVGTSERYNEQFF; CDR3nt: TGCAGCGTTGGGACAAGCGAGAGATACAATGAGCAGTTCTTC
j_gene: TRBJ2-5; abundance: NA; v_gene: TRBV4-2; d_gene: TRBD2; CDR3aa: CASSQEVVSGSGVETQYF; CDR3nt: TGTGCCAGCAGCCAAGAGGTTGTTAGCGGGAGTGGGGTAGAGACCCAGTACTTC
j_gene: TRBJ2-5; abundance: NA; v_gene: TRBV7-9; d_gene: TRBD2; CDR3aa: CASSPWTSGSQETQYF; CDR3nt: TGTGCCAGCAGCCCCTGGACTAGCGGGAGCCAAGAGACCCAGTACTTC
j_gene: TRBJ2-7; abundance: NA; v_gene: TRBV28; d_gene: NA; CDR3aa: CATLKGQAREQYF; CDR3nt: TGTGCCACCCTAAAGGGGCAGGCACGGGAGCAGTACTTC
j_gene: TRBJ2-2; abundance: NA; v_gene: TRBV6-1; d_gene: NA; CDR3aa: CASSEMSLFGGELFF; CDR3nt: TGTGCCAGCAGTGAAATGTCCTTATTTGGCGGGGAGCTGTTTTTT
j_gene: TRBJ1-5; abundance: NA; v_gene: TRBV9; d_gene: NA; CDR3aa: CASSPGVGASNQPQHF; CDR3nt: TGTGCCAGCAGCCCAGGTGTAGGGGCAAGCAATCAGCCCCAGCATTTT
j_gene: TRBJ2-3; abundance: NA; v_gene: TRBV15; d_gene: NA; CDR3aa: CATSRDRGRDTQYF; CDR3nt: TGTGCCACCAGCAGAGATCGAGGGAGAGATACGCAGTATTTT
j_gene: TRBJ1-1; abundance: many; v_gene: TRBV19; d_gene: NA; CDR3aa: CASSFKTKAFF; CDR3nt: TGTGCCAGTAGTTTCAAGACCAAAGCTTTCTTT
j_gene: TRBJ2-3; abundance: NA; v_gene: TRBV5-4; d_gene: NA; CDR3aa: CASSLDRLMGPDTQYF; CDR3nt: TGTGCCAGCAGCCTTGACCGACTCATGGGCCCAGATACGCAGTATTTT
j_gene: TRBJ1-1; abundance: few; v_gene: TRBV27; d_gene: TRBD1; CDR3aa: CASSFGTAAFF; CDR3nt: TGTGCCAGCAGTTTCGGGACAGCTGCTTTCTTT
j_gene: TRBJ2-7; abundance: NA; v_gene: TRBV9; d_gene: NA; CDR3aa: CASRDPLAGASREQYF; CDR3nt: TGTGCCAGCAGAGACCCTCTGGCGGGGGCCTCTAGGGAGCAGTACTTC
j_gene: TRBJ2-5; abundance: once; v_gene: TRBV7-6; d_gene: NA; CDR3aa: CASSRPGETQYF; CDR3nt: TGTGCCAGCAGCCGCCCAGGGGAGACCCAGTACTTC
j_gene: TRBJ1-1; abundance: NA; v_gene: TRBV5-1; d_gene: NA; CDR3aa: CASSPSAGDTEAFF; CDR3nt: TGCGCCAGCAGCCCCTCCGCAGGGGACACTGAAGCTTTCTTT
j_gene: TRBJ2-1; abundance: once; v_gene: TRBV19; d_gene: NA; CDR3aa: CASSEASWKEQFF; CDR3nt: TGTGCCAGTAGTGAGGCTTCCTGGAAGGAGCAGTTCTTC
j_gene: TRBJ1-3; abundance: few; v_gene: TRBV19; d_gene: TRBD1; CDR3aa: CASSPTGYPGNTIYF; CDR3nt: TGTGCCAGTAGTCCGACAGGGTATCCTGGAAACACCATATATTTT
j_gene: TRBJ2-7; abundance: NA; v_gene: TRBV30; d_gene: TRBD2; CDR3aa: CAGTSGSGYEQYF; CDR3nt: TGTGCCGGGACTAGCGGGAGTGGTTACGAGCAGTACTTC
j_gene: TRBJ2-1; abundance: few; v_gene: TRBV29-1; d_gene: NA; CDR3aa: CSVTDYNEQFF; CDR3nt: TGCAGCGTTACAGACTACAATGAGCAGTTCTTC
j_gene: TRBJ2-2; abundance: NA; v_gene: TRBV7-9; d_gene: TRBD1; CDR3aa: CASTRTGDTGELFF; CDR3nt: TGTGCCAGCACCCGGACAGGGGACACCGGGGAGCTGTTTTTT
j_gene: TRBJ2-7; abundance: once; v_gene: TRBV14; d_gene: NA; CDR3aa: CASSHGTGRYEQYF; CDR3nt: TGTGCCAGCAGCCATGGAACAGGGAGATACGAGCAGTACTTC
j_gene: TRBJ2-2; abundance: few; v_gene: TRBV4-1; d_gene: NA; CDR3aa: CASSQGRRLDTGELFF; CDR3nt: TGCGCCAGCAGCCAAGGTCGCAGGCTAGACACCGGGGAGCTGTTTTTT
j_gene: TRBJ1-1; abundance: NA; v_gene: TRBV10-3; d_gene: TRBD1; CDR3aa: CAISGRDRDTEAFF; CDR3nt: TGTGCCATCAGTGGCCGGGACAGGGACACTGAAGCTTTCTTT
j_gene: TRBJ1-1; abundance: NA; v_gene: TRBV14; d_gene: TRBD1; CDR3aa: CASSQFQGAAEAFF; CDR3nt: TGTGCCAGCAGCCAATTCCAGGGGGCTGCTGAAGCTTTCTTT
j_gene: TRBJ2-7; abundance: NA; v_gene: TRBV18; d_gene: NA; CDR3aa: CASSPETGPYEQYF; CDR3nt: TGTGCCAGCTCACCAGAGACAGGCCCCTACGAGCAGTACTTC
j_gene: TRBJ2-1; abundance: NA; v_gene: TRBV6-1; d_gene: TRBD1; CDR3aa: CASRTGYSNEQFF; CDR3nt: TGTGCCAGCAGGACAGGGTACAGTAATGAGCAGTTCTTC
j_gene: TRBJ2-2; abundance: many; v_gene: TRBV7-9; d_gene: TRBD1; CDR3aa: CASSPHRGRVSAGELFF; CDR3nt: TGTGCCAGCAGCCCTCACAGGGGGCGCGTTTCGGCCGGGGAGCTGTTTTTT